One sample yielded the 17 T cell receptor beta chains listed below, sequenced in a study of OX40 agonist ivuxolimab in advanced cancers. Generated by immunoSEQ multiplex PCR, the TCRdb table keeps only in-frame clones and is missing some. The sample consists of 80,000 to 100,000 clones, 90% to 95% of them appearing once. This sample comprised CD4+ or CD8+ T cells sorted from blood, obtained in a trial of the OX40 agonist ivuxolimab. Every receptor here comes from an adult with an advanced solid tumor such as melanoma, head and neck, liver or kidney cancer.

The chain has TRBV6-4 and TRBJ2-2; tentative D call: TRBD1 (6 bases). This CDR3 region has 14 residues. The germline CDR1 and CDR2 sequences are MRHNA and SNTAGT. V was pared by 6 bases and J by 1 base, with 9 bases between. CDR3 in DNA: TGTGCCAGCAGGCTGGGACAGAACACCGGGGAGCTGTTTTTT. It translates to CASRLGQNTGELFF.

The chain combines TRBV27 with TRBJ1-5; 10 bases are a match to TRBD1. Germline values: CDR1 MNHEY, CDR2 SMNVEV (reference sequence). The CDR3 length is 14 residues. V was clipped by 8 bases and J by 6 bases; unmatched bases: 7. This chain's CDR3 is CASGRQGAFQPQHF. The CDR3 nucleotides are TGTGCCAGCGGAAGACAGGGGGCTTTTCAGCCCCAGCATTTT.

On this clone itself: This same CDR3 is encoded by further DNA sequences in the sample. The V gene is TRBV5-1, the J gene TRBJ2-5, with 9 bases aligning to TRBD1. Germline loops: CDR1 SGHRS, CDR2 YFSETQ. V was clipped by 0 bases and J by 2 bases; unmatched bases: 11. The CDR3 length is 18 residues. CDR3 DNA: TGCGCCAGCAGCTTGGCTGGGACAGGGAGGGGGGTACAAGAGACCCAGTACTTC. It specifies CASSLAGTGRGVQETQYF.

The chain recombines TRBV11-3 with TRBJ2-6; D might be TRBD1 or TRBD2, each matching 6 bases. Germline lookup yields CDR1 SGHNT and CDR2 YENEEA. This CDR3 has 15 residues. The CDR3 DNA sequence: TGTGCGGTCGGGGGACAAGCTCCTGGGGCCAACGTCCTGACTTTC. Encoded protein: CAVGGQAPGANVLTF.

This chain connects TRBV18 to TRBJ2-2; D is perhaps TRBD2 (5 bases). The CDR3 is 14 residues long. Germline lookup yields CDR1 KGHSH and CDR2 LQKENI. V gave up 1 base and J gave up 6 bases, with 9 bases separating them. This CDR3 reads CASSPLGEPGELFF. The CDR3 DNA is TGTGCCAGCTCACCACTCGGGGAGCCCGGGGAGCTGTTTTTT. Combining the CDR3 with reference TRBV18 and TRBJ2-2 gives the whole variable domain NAGVMQNPRHLVRRRGQEARLRCSPMKGHSHVYWYRQLPEEGLKFMVYLQKENIIDESGMPKERFSAEFPKEGPSILRIQQVVRGDSAAYFCASSPLGEPGELFFGEGSRLTVL.

The CDR3 loop reads CASADRGQGYTF. Here the CDR3 DNA reads TGCGCCAGCGCCGACAGGGGGCAGGGCTACACCTTC. V gene TRBV5-1 combines with J gene TRBJ1-2, with 10 positions matching TRBD1. The CDR3 totals 12 residues. Germline CDR1 SGHRS, CDR2 YFSETQ. V dropped 7 bases and J dropped 8; count of bases not matched to a gene: 5.

The CDR3 DNA is TGTGCCAGTAGTATGTCGGCAGCTAACACTGAAGCTTTCTTT. Protein: CASSMSAANTEAFF. This chain joins TRBV19 and TRBJ1-1; D is ambiguous. The V end lost 3 bases, the J end lost 2 bases, and 10 bases lay between the germline ends. The CDR3 runs 14 residues. Germline V gene sequence: CDR1 LNHDA, CDR2 SQIVND (reference sequence).

The chain couples TRBV5-4 to TRBJ2-7, with 9 bases matching TRBD2. The CDR3 runs to 16 residues. The germline V gene has CDR1 SGHNT and CDR2 YYREEE (reference sequence). V lost 4 bases, J lost 4 bases, and 12 bases stayed unmatched. This CDR3 reads CASSPGGVAGAYEQYF. DNA of the CDR3: TGTGCCAGCAGCCCCGGAGGGGTAGCGGGAGCGTACGAGCAGTACTTC. The variable domain in full, completed from reference TRBV5-4 and TRBJ2-7, reads ETGVTQSPTHLIKTRGQQVTLRCSSQSGHNTVSWYQQALGQGPQFIFQYYREEENGRGNFPPRFSGLQFPNYSSELNVNALELDDSALYLCASSPGGVAGAYEQYFGPGTRLTVT.

This clone was seen only once. The chain uses TRBV6-6 and TRBJ1-4; D unresolved. The CDR3 runs 14 residues. V was shortened by 6 bases and J by 7 bases, with 15 bases between the two germline ends. Germline assignment: CDR1 MNHNY and CDR2 SVGAGI (reference sequence). CDR3 protein: CASSSAWGGEKLFF. CDR3 coding DNA: TGTGCCAGCAGCTCCGCTTGGGGTGGTGAAAAACTGTTTTTT.

The chain is built from TRBV30 and TRBJ1-4; D perhaps matches TRBD1 (6 bases). The germline V and J ends were trimmed by 3 bases and 8 bases, with 22 bases remaining between them. The germline gives CDR1 GTSNPN, CDR2 SVGIG (reference sequence). This CDR3 has 16 amino acids. This chain's CDR3 is CAWSVNPGTKLEKLFF. The CDR3 nucleotides are TGTGCCTGGAGCGTCAACCCCGGGACAAAACTCGAAAAACTGTTTTTT.

V usage is TRBV10-1 and J usage is TRBJ2-3, with 9 nucleotides matching TRBD2. Germline-derived CDR1 and CDR2 are WNHNN and SYGVQD (reference sequence). Germline trimming cut 2 bases from V and 4 bases from J; bases unmatched to any gene: 7. The CDR3 has 16 residues. CDR3 protein: CASSEVGLARADTQYF. The CDR3 DNA follows: TGCGCCAGCAGTGAGGTCGGACTAGCGAGAGCAGATACGCAGTATTTT.

The chain couples TRBV2 to TRBJ2-4; 7 bases are shared with TRBD1. This CDR3 comprises 15 residues. Unmatched junction bases numbered 8, after V lost 5 bases and J lost 4 bases. Per germline, CDR1 SNHLY and CDR2 FYNNEI. CDR3 amino acids: CASSNRGLGKNIQYF. The CDR3 DNA sequence: TGTGCCAGCAGTAACAGGGGTTTGGGGAAAAACATTCAGTACTTC. Using reference TRBV2 and TRBJ2-4 for the parts outside the CDR3, the full variable domain is EPEVTQTPSHQVTQMGQEVILRCVPISNHLYFYWYRQILGQKVEFLVSFYNNEISEKSEIFDDQFSVERPDGSNFTLKIRSTKLEDSAMYFCASSNRGLGKNIQYFGAGTRLSVL.

The chain joins TRBV29-1 to TRBJ1-1, with 12 bases that match TRBD1. The CDR3 sequence is 14 residues long. CDR1 and CDR2 from the germline V gene are SQVTM and ANQGSEA. Trimming cost V 5 bases and J 8 bases; bases outside gene matches: 9. In DNA, the CDR3 is TGCAGCGTTCTTCGGGGACAGGGGGCCAGGGAAGCTTTCTTT. Translating gives CSVLRGQGAREAFF.

The chain employs TRBV27 and TRBJ2-7, with TRBD2 identical over 9 bases. From germline, CDR1 is MNHEY and CDR2 SMNVEV (reference sequence). CDR3 size: 14 residues. With 8 bases clipped from V and 4 bases from J, the junction kept 9 bases outside the gene matches. The CDR3 protein is CASRRRLAVYEQYF. The CDR3, as DNA: TGTGCCAGCCGTCGGAGACTAGCGGTTTACGAGCAGTACTTC.

The chain joins TRBV13 to TRBJ2-5; D is unresolved. With 8 bases removed from V and 3 bases from J, the gap between germline ends came to 25 bases. This CDR3 has 17 residues. Germline loops: CDR1 PRHDT, CDR2 FYEKMQ (reference sequence). The DNA of the CDR3 is TGTGCCAGCGGCCCTAAGTCCCGAGCTTCCCTGAAAGAGACCCAGTACTTC. Protein sequence: CASGPKSRASLKETQYF.

The rearrangement joins TRBV28 to TRBJ1-3; D is undetermined. V lost 4 bases to trimming and J lost 5 bases, with 6 bases between them. This CDR3 is 12 amino acids long. In germline, CDR1 is MDHEN, CDR2 SYDVKM. DNA of the CDR3: TGTGCCAGCAGTTCTCAAAGAAACACCATATATTTT. Amino acid sequence: CASSSQRNTIYF.

This chain connects TRBV2 to TRBJ1-5, with D perhaps TRBD1 (6 bases). V shed 8 bases and J shed 6 bases, with 17 bases lying between them. CDR3 length: 14 amino acids. Germline assignment: CDR1 SNHLY and CDR2 FYNNEI. CDR3 nucleotides: TGTGCCAGCTCATTCGCAGGGGCAAGTCAGCCCCAGCATTTT. Translated, it gives CASSFAGASQPQHF.